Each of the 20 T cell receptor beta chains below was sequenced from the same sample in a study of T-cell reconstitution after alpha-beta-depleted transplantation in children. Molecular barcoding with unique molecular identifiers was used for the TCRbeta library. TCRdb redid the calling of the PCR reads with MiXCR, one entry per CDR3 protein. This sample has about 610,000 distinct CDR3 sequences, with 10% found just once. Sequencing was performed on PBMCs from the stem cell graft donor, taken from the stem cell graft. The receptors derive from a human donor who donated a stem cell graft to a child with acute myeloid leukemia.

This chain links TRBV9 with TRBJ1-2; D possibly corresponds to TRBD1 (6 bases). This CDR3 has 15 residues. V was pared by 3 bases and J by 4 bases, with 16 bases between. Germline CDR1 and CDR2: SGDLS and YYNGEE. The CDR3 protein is CASSERGGQPYGYTF. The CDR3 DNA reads TGTGCCAGCAGCGAGAGAGGTGGACAGCCCTATGGCTACACCTTC.

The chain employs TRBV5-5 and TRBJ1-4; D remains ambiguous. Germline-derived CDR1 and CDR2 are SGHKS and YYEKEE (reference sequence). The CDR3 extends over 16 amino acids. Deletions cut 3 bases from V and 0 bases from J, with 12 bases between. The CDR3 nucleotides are TGTGCCAGCAGCTCGTCCGGCCGTTCAACTAATGAAAAACTGTTTTTT. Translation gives CASSSSGRSTNEKLFF.

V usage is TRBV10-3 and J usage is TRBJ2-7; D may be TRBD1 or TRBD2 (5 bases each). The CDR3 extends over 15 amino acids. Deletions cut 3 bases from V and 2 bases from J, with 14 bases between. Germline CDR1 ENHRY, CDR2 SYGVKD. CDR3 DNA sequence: TGTGCCATCAGTGACCCGGGACGCACTACCTACGAGCAGTACTTC. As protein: CAISDPGRTTYEQYF.

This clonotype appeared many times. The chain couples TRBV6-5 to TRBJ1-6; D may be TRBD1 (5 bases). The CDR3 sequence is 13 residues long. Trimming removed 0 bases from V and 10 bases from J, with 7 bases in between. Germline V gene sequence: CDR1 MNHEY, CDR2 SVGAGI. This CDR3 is CASSYSRVSPLHF. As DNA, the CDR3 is TGTGCCAGCAGTTACTCCAGGGTCTCACCCCTCCACTTT.

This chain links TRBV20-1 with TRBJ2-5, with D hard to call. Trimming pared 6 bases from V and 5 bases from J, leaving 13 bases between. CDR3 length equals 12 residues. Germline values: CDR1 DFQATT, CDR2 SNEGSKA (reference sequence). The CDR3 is CSAPDRAETQYF. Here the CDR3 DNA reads TGCAGTGCCCCGGACCGGGCCGAGACCCAGTACTTC.

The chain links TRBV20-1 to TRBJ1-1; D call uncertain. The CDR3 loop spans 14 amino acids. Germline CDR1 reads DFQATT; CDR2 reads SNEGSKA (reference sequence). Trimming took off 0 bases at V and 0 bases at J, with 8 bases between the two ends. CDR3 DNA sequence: TGCAGTGCTAGAGATCCGATCATGAACACTGAAGCTTTCTTT. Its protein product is CSARDPIMNTEAFF.

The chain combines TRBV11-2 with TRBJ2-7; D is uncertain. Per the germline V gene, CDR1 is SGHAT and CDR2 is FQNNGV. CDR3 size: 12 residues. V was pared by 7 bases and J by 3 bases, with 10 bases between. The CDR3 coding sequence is TGTGCCAGCAATATGGACGGCTACGAGCAGTACTTC. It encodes CASNMDGYEQYF.

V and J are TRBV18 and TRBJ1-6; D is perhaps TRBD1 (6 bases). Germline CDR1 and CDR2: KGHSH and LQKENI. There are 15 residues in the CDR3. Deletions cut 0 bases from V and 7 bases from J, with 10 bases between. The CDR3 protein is CASSPPTGQNSPLHF. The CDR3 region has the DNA TGTGCCAGCTCACCACCGACAGGTCAGAATTCACCCCTCCACTTT.

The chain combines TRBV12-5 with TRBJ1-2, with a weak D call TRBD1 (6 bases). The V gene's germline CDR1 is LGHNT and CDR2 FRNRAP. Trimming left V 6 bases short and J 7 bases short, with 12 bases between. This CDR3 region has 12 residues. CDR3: CASGLTGVGYTF. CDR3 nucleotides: TGTGCTAGTGGCTTGACAGGAGTTGGCTACACCTTC.

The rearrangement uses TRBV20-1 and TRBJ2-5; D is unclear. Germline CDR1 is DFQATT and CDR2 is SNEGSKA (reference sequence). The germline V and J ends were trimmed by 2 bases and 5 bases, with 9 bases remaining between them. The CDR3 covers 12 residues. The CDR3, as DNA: TGCAGTGCTAGAACAGATTTGGAGACCCAGTACTTC. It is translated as CSARTDLETQYF.

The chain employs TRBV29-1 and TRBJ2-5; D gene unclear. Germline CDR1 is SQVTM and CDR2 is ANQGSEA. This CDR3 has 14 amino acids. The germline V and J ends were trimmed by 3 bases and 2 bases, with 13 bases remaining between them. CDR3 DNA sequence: TGCAGCGTTGATCAGTTAGTGGGTCAAGAGACCCAGTACTTC. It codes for CSVDQLVGQETQYF.

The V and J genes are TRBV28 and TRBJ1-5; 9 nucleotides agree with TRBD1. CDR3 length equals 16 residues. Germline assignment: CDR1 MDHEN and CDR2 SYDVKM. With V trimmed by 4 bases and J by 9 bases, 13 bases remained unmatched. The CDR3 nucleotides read TGTGCCAGCAGTTGGGGACAGGGCCAACCTATGTCGCCCCAGCATTTT. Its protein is CASSWGQGQPMSPQHF.

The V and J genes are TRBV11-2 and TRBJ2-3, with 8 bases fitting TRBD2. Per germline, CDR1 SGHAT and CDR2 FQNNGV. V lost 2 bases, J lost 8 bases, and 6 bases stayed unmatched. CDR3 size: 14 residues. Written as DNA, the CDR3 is TGTGCCAGCAGCTTAAAAGCGGGAGACGGTACGCAGTATTTT. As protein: CASSLKAGDGTQYF.

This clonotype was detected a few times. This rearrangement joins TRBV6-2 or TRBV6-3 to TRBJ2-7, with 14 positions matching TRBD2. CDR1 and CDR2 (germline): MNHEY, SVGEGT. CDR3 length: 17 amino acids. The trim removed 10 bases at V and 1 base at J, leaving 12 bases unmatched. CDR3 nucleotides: TGTGCCACGCGGCCCGGGACTAGCGGGAGCTGGTCCTACGAGCAGTACTTC. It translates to CATRPGTSGSWSYEQYF.

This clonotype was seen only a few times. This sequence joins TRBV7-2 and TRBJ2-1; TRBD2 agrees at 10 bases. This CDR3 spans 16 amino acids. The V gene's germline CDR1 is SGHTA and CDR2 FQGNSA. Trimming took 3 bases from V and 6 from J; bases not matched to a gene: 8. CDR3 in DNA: TGTGCCAGCAGCTTCCCTCTAGCGGGAGTGGGCAATGAGCAGTTCTTC. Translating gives CASSFPLAGVGNEQFF.

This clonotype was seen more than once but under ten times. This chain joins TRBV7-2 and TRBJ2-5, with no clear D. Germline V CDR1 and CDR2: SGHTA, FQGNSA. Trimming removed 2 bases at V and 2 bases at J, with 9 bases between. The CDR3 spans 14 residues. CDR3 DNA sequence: TGTGCCAGCAGCTTATCTCTACGGCAAGAGACCCAGTACTTC. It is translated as CASSLSLRQETQYF.

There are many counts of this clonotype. Here the CDR3 reads CASTPTPGQGYNEQFF. The CDR3 nucleotides read TGTGCCAGCACCCCCACCCCGGGACAGGGATACAATGAGCAGTTCTTC. The chain joins TRBV7-3 to TRBJ2-1, with 9 bases that match TRBD1. Germline CDR1 reads SGHTA; CDR2 reads FQGTGA. This CDR3 comprises 16 residues. With 7 bases clipped from V and 4 bases from J, the junction kept 11 bases outside the gene matches.

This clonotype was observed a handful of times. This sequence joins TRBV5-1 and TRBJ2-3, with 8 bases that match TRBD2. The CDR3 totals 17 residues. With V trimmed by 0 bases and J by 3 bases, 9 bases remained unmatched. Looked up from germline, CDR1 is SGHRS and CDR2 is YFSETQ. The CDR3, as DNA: TGCGCCAGCAGCTTGGACGGGAGGGCCCTCGGGACAGATACGCAGTATTTT. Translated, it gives CASSLDGRALGTDTQYF. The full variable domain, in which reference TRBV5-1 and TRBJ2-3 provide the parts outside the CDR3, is KAGVTQTPRYLIKTRGQQVTLSCSPISGHRSVSWYQQTPGQGLQFLFEYFSETQRNKGNFPGRFSGRQFSNSRSEMNVSTLELGDSALYLCASSLDGRALGTDTQYFGPGTRLTVL.

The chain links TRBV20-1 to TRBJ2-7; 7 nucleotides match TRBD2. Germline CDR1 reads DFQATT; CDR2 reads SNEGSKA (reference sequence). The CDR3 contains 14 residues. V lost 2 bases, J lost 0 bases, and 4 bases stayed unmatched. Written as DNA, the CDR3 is TGCAGTGCTAGAATGGGGGGGAGCTCCTACGAGCAGTACTTC. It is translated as CSARMGGSSYEQYF.

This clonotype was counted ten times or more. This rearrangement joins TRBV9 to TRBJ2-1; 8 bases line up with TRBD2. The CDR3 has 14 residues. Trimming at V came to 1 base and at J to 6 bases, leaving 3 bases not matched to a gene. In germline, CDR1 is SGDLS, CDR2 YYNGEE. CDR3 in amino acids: CASSVSGTSNEQFF. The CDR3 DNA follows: TGTGCCAGCAGCGTATCCGGGACTAGCAATGAGCAGTTCTTC.